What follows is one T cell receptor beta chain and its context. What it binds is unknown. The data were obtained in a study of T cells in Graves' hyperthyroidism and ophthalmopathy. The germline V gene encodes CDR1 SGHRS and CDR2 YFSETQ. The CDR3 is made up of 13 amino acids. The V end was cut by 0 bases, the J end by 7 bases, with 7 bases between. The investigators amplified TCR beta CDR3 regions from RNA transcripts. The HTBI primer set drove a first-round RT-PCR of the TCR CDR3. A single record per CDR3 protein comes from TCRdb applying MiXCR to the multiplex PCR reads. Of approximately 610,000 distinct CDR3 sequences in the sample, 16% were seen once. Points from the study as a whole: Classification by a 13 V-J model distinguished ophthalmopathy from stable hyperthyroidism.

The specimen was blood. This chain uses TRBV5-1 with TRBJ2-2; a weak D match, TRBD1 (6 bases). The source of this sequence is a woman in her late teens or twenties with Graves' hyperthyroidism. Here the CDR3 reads CASSLDRVGELFF. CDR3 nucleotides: TGCGCCAGCAGCTTGGACAGGGTCGGGGAGCTGTTTTTT. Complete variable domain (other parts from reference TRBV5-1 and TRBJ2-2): KAGVTQTPRYLIKTRGQQVTLSCSPISGHRSVSWYQQTPGQGLQFLFEYFSETQRNKGNFPGRFSGRQFSNSRSEMNVSTLELGDSALYLCASSLDRVGELFFGEGSRLTVL.